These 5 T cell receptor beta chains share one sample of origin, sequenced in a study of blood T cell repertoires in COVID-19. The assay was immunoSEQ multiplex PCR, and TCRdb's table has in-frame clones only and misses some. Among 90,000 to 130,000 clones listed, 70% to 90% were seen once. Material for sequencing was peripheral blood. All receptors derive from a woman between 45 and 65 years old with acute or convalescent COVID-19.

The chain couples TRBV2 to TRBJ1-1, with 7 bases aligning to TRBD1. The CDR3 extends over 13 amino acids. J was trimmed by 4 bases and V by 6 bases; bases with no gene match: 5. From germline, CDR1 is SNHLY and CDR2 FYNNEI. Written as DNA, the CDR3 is TGTGCCAGCAGCGGACAGGCGATCACTGAAGCTTTCTTT. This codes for CASSGQAITEAFF.

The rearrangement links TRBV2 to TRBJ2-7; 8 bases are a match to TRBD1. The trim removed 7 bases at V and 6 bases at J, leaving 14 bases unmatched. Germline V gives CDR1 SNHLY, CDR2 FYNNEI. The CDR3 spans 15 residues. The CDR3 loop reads CASTYLGQGRGEQYF. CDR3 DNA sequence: TGTGCCAGCACTTACCTAGGACAGGGTCGAGGCGAGCAGTACTTC. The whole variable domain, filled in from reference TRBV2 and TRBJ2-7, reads EPEVTQTPSHQVTQMGQEVILRCVPISNHLYFYWYRQILGQKVEFLVSFYNNEISEKSEIFDDQFSVERPDGSNFTLKIRSTKLEDSAMYFCASTYLGQGRGEQYFGPGTRLTVT.

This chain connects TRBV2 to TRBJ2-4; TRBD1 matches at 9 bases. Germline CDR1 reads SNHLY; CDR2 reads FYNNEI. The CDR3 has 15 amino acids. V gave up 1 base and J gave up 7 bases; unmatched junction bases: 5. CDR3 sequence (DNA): TGTGCCAGCAGTGAAGGGGGGACAGGGTGGAACATTCAGTACTTC. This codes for CASSEGGTGWNIQYF.

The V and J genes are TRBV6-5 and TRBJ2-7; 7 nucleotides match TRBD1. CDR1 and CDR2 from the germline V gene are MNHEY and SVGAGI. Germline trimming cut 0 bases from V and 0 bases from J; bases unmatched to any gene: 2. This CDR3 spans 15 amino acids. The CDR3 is CASSYSPGGSYEQYF. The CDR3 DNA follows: TGTGCCAGCAGTTACTCGCCAGGGGGCTCCTACGAGCAGTACTTC.

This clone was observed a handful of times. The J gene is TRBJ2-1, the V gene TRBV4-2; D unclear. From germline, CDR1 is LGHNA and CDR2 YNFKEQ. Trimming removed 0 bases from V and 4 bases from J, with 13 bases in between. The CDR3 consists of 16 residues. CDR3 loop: CASSQEPGLTYNEQFF. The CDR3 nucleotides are TGTGCCAGCAGCCAAGAGCCGGGTTTAACATACAATGAGCAGTTCTTC.